These 18 T cell receptor beta chains were all obtained from the same sample, sequenced in a study of human T cells and chemical hapten exposure. Before extraction, the whole blood was not fractionated, and total RNA was taken from it. MiXCR, run by TCRdb on the 5' RACE reads, gives a single entry per CDR3 protein. The table includes approximately 150,000 distinct CDR3 sequences, about 4% detected once. Receptor source: a female donor in good health.

This clonotype was detected many times. An end of the junction does not agree with germline; a read error may underlie this. The rearrangement links TRBV7-3 to TRBJ1-1; D ambiguous. CDR1 and CDR2 (germline): SGHTA, FQGTGA. This CDR3 is built from 12 residues. The CDR3 is CASSIGQNEAFF. The CDR3 DNA follows: TGTGCAAGCAGCATCGGTCAGAATGAAGCTTTCTTT. The full variable domain, in which reference TRBV7-3 and TRBJ1-1 provide the parts outside the CDR3, is GAGVSQTPSNKVTEKGKYVELRCDPISGHTALYWYRQSLGQGPEFLIYFQGTGAADDSGLPNDRFFAVRPEGSVSTLKIQRTERGDSAVYLCASSIGQNEAFFGQGTRLTVV.

This clonotype appeared many times. For the CDR3, the DNA is TGTGCCAGCAGCCAAGTCTCCCTTAGAACTTTCTTT. This sequence encodes CASSQVSLRTFF. The chain recombines TRBV14 with TRBJ1-1, with D hard to call. Germline CDR1 and CDR2: SGHDN and FVKESK. Trimming cost V 1 base and J 12 bases, with 12 bases left between them. This CDR3 has 12 residues.

This clonotype was recorded many times. The chain carries TRBV6-5 and TRBJ1-6; D not certain. Per the germline V gene, CDR1 is MNHEY and CDR2 is SVGAGI. The CDR3 loop spans 13 amino acids. The ends were cut back, 0 bases at V and 8 bases at J, with 5 bases in the middle. The CDR3 loop reads CASSYSNYSPLHF. CDR3 DNA: TGTGCCAGCAGTTACTCGAACTATTCACCCCTCCACTTT.

This clonotype was found many times. The V call is TRBV27, the J call TRBJ1-4, with D possibly being TRBD1 (5 bases). Trimming took 6 bases from V and 2 from J, leaving 16 bases between them. Germline V gives CDR1 MNHEY, CDR2 SMNVEV (reference sequence). The CDR3 spans 16 residues. This CDR3 is CASRTSTGGTNEKLFF. CDR3 nucleotides: TGTGCCAGCAGAACGTCCACAGGAGGGACTAATGAAAAACTGTTTTTT.

This clonotype was recorded at least ten times. The genes are TRBV20-1 and TRBJ1-6, with TRBD1 matching over 11 bases. Trimming cost V 4 bases and J 2 bases; bases outside gene matches: 10. Germline V gives CDR1 DFQATT, CDR2 SNEGSKA (reference sequence). The CDR3 covers 18 residues. The CDR3 loop reads CSANAPGQGDPYNSPLHF. Here the CDR3 DNA reads TGCAGTGCTAACGCTCCGGGACAGGGGGACCCCTATAATTCACCCCTCCACTTT.

The J gene is TRBJ1-1, the V gene TRBV5-4; D gene unclear. CDR1 is SGHNT and CDR2 is YYREEE in the germline V gene (reference sequence). V was shortened by 4 bases and J by 1 base, with 14 bases between the two germline ends. The CDR3 totals 15 residues. CDR3 sequence reads: CASSPGTGRNTEAFF. CDR3 in DNA: TGTGCCAGCAGCCCTGGAACGGGGAGGAACACTGAAGCTTTCTTT.

This clonotype was observed many times. The chain uses TRBV7-2 and TRBJ1-1; D is perhaps TRBD1 (6 bases). From germline, CDR1 is SGHTA and CDR2 FQGNSA. V shed 4 bases and J shed 2 bases, with 11 bases lying between them. The CDR3 runs 14 residues. The CDR3 here is CASSYRDTNTEAFF. The DNA for the CDR3 is TGTGCCAGCAGCTACCGGGACACCAACACTGAAGCTTTCTTT.

The genes are TRBV2 and TRBJ1-4; D not certain. CDR1 and CDR2 from the germline V gene are SNHLY and FYNNEI. V lost 2 bases and J 6 bases, leaving 7 bases between the germline ends. The CDR3 sequence is 13 residues long. The CDR3 loop reads CASSEILDEKLFF. As DNA, the CDR3 is TGTGCCAGCAGTGAAATCTTGGATGAAAAACTGTTTTTT.

This clonotype was seen repeatedly, ten times or more. The chain joins TRBV30 to TRBJ1-1; D not resolved. Germline V lookup: CDR1 GTSNPN, CDR2 SVGIG (reference sequence). V lost 2 bases and J 0 bases, leaving 7 bases between the germline ends. The CDR3 is 13 amino acids. The CDR3 coding sequence is TGTGCCTGGAGTCTGCAGGTGAACACTGAAGCTTTCTTT. Translation gives CAWSLQVNTEAFF.

This clonotype was seen ten or more times. This chain links TRBV10-3 with TRBJ2-3; no reliable D call. Trimming took 4 bases from V and 2 from J, leaving 7 bases between them. CDR3 size: 13 residues. Germline CDR1 ENHRY, CDR2 SYGVKD. CDR3 residues: CAISGTYTDTQYF. The CDR3 coding sequence is TGTGCCATCAGTGGGACCTACACAGATACGCAGTATTTT.

This clonotype was detected ten times or more. V and J are TRBV7-2 and TRBJ2-2; the D gene is possibly TRBD1 (5 bases). CDR3 size: 13 residues. Deletions cut 4 bases from V and 7 bases from J, with 10 bases between. Germline lookup yields CDR1 SGHTA and CDR2 FQGNSA. The CDR3 coding sequence is TGTGCCAGCAGCTCCAGGGCTGGCGGGGAGCTGTTTTTT. Translating gives CASSSRAGGELFF.

Ten or more counts support this clonotype. The rearrangement joins TRBV25-1 to TRBJ2-5, with 7 bases fitting TRBD2. The CDR3 extends over 14 amino acids. Per the germline V gene, CDR1 is MGHDK and CDR2 is SYGVNS. The trim removed 2 bases at V and 4 bases at J, leaving 4 bases unmatched. The CDR3 DNA is TGTGCCAGCAGTGAAGGGGGGGAGGGAGAGACCCAGTACTTC. It specifies CASSEGGEGETQYF.

The rearrangement links TRBV5-1 to TRBJ1-4, with TRBD1 matching 7 bases. The CDR3 totals 14 residues. Unmatched junction bases numbered 3, after V lost 0 bases and J lost 7 bases. The V gene's germline CDR1 is SGHRS and CDR2 YFSETQ. The CDR3 sequence: CASSLGGGSEKLFF. The CDR3 nucleotides are TGCGCCAGCAGCTTGGGAGGGGGCAGTGAAAAACTGTTTTTT. Combining the CDR3 with reference TRBV5-1 and TRBJ1-4 gives the whole variable domain KAGVTQTPRYLIKTRGQQVTLSCSPISGHRSVSWYQQTPGQGLQFLFEYFSETQRNKGNFPGRFSGRQFSNSRSEMNVSTLELGDSALYLCASSLGGGSEKLFFGSGTQLSVL.

This clonotype was recorded at least ten times. This chain connects TRBV5-7 to TRBJ2-7; the match to TRBD1 covers 8 bases. TRBV5-7 falls under the ORF class, with uncertain function. Trimming cost V 1 base and J 2 bases; bases outside gene matches: 5. This CDR3 has 15 amino acids. The CDR3 loop reads CASSLRQGAPYEQYF. CDR3 bases: TGTGCCAGCAGCTTGCGTCAGGGGGCTCCCTACGAGCAGTACTTC.

This clonotype was found many times. The J gene is TRBJ2-3, the V gene TRBV7-8; 11 nucleotides line up with TRBD2. The trim removed 4 bases at V and 5 bases at J, leaving 8 bases unmatched. The CDR3 spans 16 residues. CDR1 is SGHVS, CDR2 FQNEAQ, per germline. The CDR3 DNA reads TGTGCCAGCAGCTCCCTAGCGGGGGGCTGGGGAGATACGCAGTATTTT. The encoded protein is CASSSLAGGWGDTQYF.

This clonotype has a count of ten or more. J is TRBJ2-7 and V is TRBV18, with D perhaps matching TRBD1 (6 bases). V shed 5 bases and J shed 6 bases, with 11 bases lying between them. The V gene's germline CDR1 is KGHSH and CDR2 LQKENI. The CDR3 sequence is 12 residues long. The CDR3 DNA reads as TGTGCCAGCTCAACTCAGGGGCCCGAGCAGTACTTC. The encoded protein is CASSTQGPEQYF.

In this sample, this clonotype turned up many times. This CDR3 is CASSPLRSGPQPQHF. The CDR3 nucleotides read TGTGCCAGCAGCCCCCTGAGGTCCGGTCCCCAGCCCCAGCATTTT. The chain is built from TRBV11-2 and TRBJ1-5; D uncertain. The CDR3 sequence is 15 residues long. V was pared by 5 bases and J by 7 bases, with 18 bases between. The germline gives CDR1 SGHAT, CDR2 FQNNGV.

This clonotype occurred many times. The V and J genes are TRBV6-6 and TRBJ1-5; no reliable D call. V shed 0 bases and J shed 5 bases, with 8 bases lying between them. Germline V gene sequence: CDR1 MNHNY, CDR2 SVGAGI (reference sequence). The CDR3 length is 14 residues. The CDR3 reads CASSYSAGDQPQHF. The CDR3 nucleotides read TGTGCCAGCAGTTACTCGGCTGGCGATCAGCCCCAGCATTTT.